This paragraph covers one T cell receptor beta chain sequence. Only one count was recorded for this clonotype. The antigen it binds to is not known. No base quality information exists; no much larger clone differs at one position. Library construction relied on 5' RACE. The instrument was an Illumina HiSeq 2500. A second PCR of roughly 7 to 12 cycles was performed with a sample-barcoded 5' primer and a J-beta primer mix. Each TCR beta cDNA molecule received a unique molecular identifier from a template-switch 5' adaptor carrying 12 random nucleotides. Each sample yielded at least 3 million CDR3-containing paired-end reads. First-strand cDNA synthesis was performed from all RNA using the Mint cDNA synthesis kit, with priming by a TRBC-specific oligonucleotide. After uracil-DNA glycosylase treatment, a first 18-cycle PCR used universal primers M1SS and BC2_uni_R on all cDNA. From the authors' description of their analysis: Normalization of each sample was performed by random selection of 1 million high-quality reads, each carrying a distinct molecular identifier. Instead of being binned into consensus sequences, reads with shared molecular identifiers were discarded. MiTCR, with a Q25 quality threshold and the strictest error-elimination algorithm, was used for CDR3 identification, clonotype clustering and error correction. A nonparametric unseen species model using Euler transformation provided a lower-bound estimate of total TCR beta diversity. The raw public data were reprocessed by TCRdb itself: fastp quality trimming at Q25, MiXCR clonotype calling, in-frame beta chains only. Every entry covers one CDR3 protein and lists the most common genes and DNA from its rows. TCRdb's processing, not the authors' own work, is the source of the V and J calls. The sample contains over 1.5 million distinct CDR3 sequences, about 49% of them found a single time. The ten most abundant clones make up around 2.1% of the sample.

Donors were a few dozen systemically healthy Caucasian individuals from Russia aged 6 to 90 years. Each donor gave about 9.2 milliliters of peripheral blood, drawn into EDTA-treated Vacutainer tubes. Ficoll-Paque density-gradient centrifugation was used to isolate PBMCs, with at least 6 million obtained per sample. Trizol reagent was used to extract total RNA from PBMCs, with at least 5.5 micrograms per sample. For every donor, an aliquot of PBMCs went through flow cytometry to measure the percentages of naive CD45RAhigh/CD27high T cells. A distance of 21 bases separates the germline ends of V and J, which lose 5 bases and 5 bases respectively. The germline V gene supplies CDR1 LGHNA and CDR2 YNFKEQ. The CDR3 has 16 amino acids, counting the end cysteine and phenylalanine. Only the CDR3 portion is preserved as DNA: 48 bases, with reading frame beginning at the first base. This entry belongs to a study of blood T cells in healthy people across ages (dated by TCRdb to the mid-2010s). Regarding the study in general: In model experiments, roughly one uniquely barcoded TCR beta cDNA molecule per two T cells was captured by template switching. Using the same blood draw, the study looked at two additional independent replicas of 1 million unique cDNA reads for two donors, one aged 18 to 29 and the other aged 80 or older. The donors were divided into four age groups: young (average about 16 years), middle-aged (approximately 42), aged (approximately 59) and long-lived (around 80). To avoid experimental bias, donors of different ages were distributed randomly across sequencing lanes. Using deep sequencing normalized with unique cDNA molecular identifiers, the study measured how TCR beta repertoire diversity changes with age.

What the study reported, not specific to this receptor: Since profiling was done on bulk unsorted PBMCs, naive and antigen-experienced compartments could not be conclusively compared. Because donor CMV infection status was unknown, age-related changes in expanded clonotypes were potentially confounded. As age increased, observed TCR beta diversity per million T cells dropped in a roughly linear way, and a significant reduction was already evident by age about 40. Observed TCR beta diversity correlated strongly with the percentage of naive T cells measured by flow cytometry. Estimates of total diversity based on one million sequenced T cells were considered lower bounds and underestimates. The long-lived group showed more naive CD4+ T cells, fewer expanded clones and increased TCR diversity than the aged group, suggesting age selection.

The sequence links TRBV4-2 to TRBJ1-2; a tentative D match to TRBD1 spans 6 bases. Sequencing was carried out using blood. The sequence derives from a woman aged 40 to 49 in good health. CDR3 reads: CASSAQPTGTFYGYTF. The nucleotides are TGTGCCAGCAGCGCCCAACCTACCGGGACATTTTATGGCTACACCTTC.